These 7 T cell receptor beta chains were all obtained from the same sample, sequenced in a study of blood T cells in healthy people across ages. A second PCR, run for about 7 to 11 cycles, used a sample-barcoded 5' primer plus a J-beta primer mix. TCRdb re-analysed the 5' RACE reads in MiXCR, keeping a single row per CDR3 protein. The data show over a million distinct CDR3 sequences, 45% to 70% seen once. The sample comprised blood. All receptors come from a man aged 18 to 30 in good health.

The chain carries TRBV28 and TRBJ2-7; 8 bases fit TRBD2. With 5 bases clipped from V and 2 bases from J, the junction kept 8 bases outside the gene matches. Germline V gene sequence: CDR1 MDHEN, CDR2 SYDVKM. CDR3 length: 15 amino acids. The CDR3 DNA reads as TGTGCCAGCAGTGAGACGCCGGGACTAGCCTACGAGCAGTACTTC. It specifies CASSETPGLAYEQYF.

This chain connects TRBV4-2 to TRBJ2-3, with D hard to call. V lost 1 base and J lost 4, with 6 bases in between. The CDR3 loop spans 13 amino acids. Germline V gene sequence: CDR1 LGHNA, CDR2 YNFKEQ. CDR3 sequence reads: CASSQAPSDTQYF. In DNA form, the CDR3 reads TGTGCCAGCAGCCAAGCCCCATCAGATACGCAGTATTTT.

This clonotype was found a few times. The chain is built from TRBV25-1 and TRBJ2-7; D unresolved. V lost 4 bases and J lost 6, with 13 bases in between. Per the germline V gene, CDR1 is MGHDK and CDR2 is SYGVNS. This CDR3 has 13 amino acids. The CDR3 region is CASSASTAGEQYF. In DNA, the CDR3 is TGTGCCAGCAGTGCCTCTACGGCCGGCGAGCAGTACTTC.

To note about this clonotype: At one of its ends the junction is not consistent with the germline gene, which may arise from a read error. V gene TRBV20-1 combines with J gene TRBJ2-1; D may correspond to TRBD1 or TRBD2 (6 bases each). The CDR3 length is 13 residues. Germline CDR1 DFQATT, CDR2 SNEGSKA (reference sequence). The CDR3 nucleotides read TGCAGTGCTAGATCATTGGGGGGCAATGGGCAGTTCTTC. The encoded protein is CSARSLGGNGQFF.

This clonotype was picked up a small number of times. The chain has TRBV20-1 and TRBJ2-5; 7 positions match TRBD1. The J call is in doubt because the DNA end fits TRBJ2-7 better. Germline loops: CDR1 DFQATT, CDR2 SNEGSKA (reference sequence). This CDR3 spans 12 amino acids. CDR3 region: CSARKTGPEQYF. The CDR3 DNA reads TGCAGTGCTAGGAAGACAGGGCCCGAGCAGTACTTC.

A few counts support this clonotype. Being one base from a much bigger clone, this may be a read error. V gene TRBV27 combines with J gene TRBJ2-1, with D uncertain. Trimming pared 2 bases from V and 7 bases from J, leaving 12 bases between. Germline V lookup: CDR1 MNHEY, CDR2 SMNVEV (reference sequence). The CDR3 sequence is 14 residues long. In nucleotides, the CDR3 is TGTGCCAGCAGTTTAGGAACCCCTGGGAATGAGCAGTTCTTC. Amino acid sequence: CASSLGTPGNEQFF.

The rearrangement uses TRBV10-1 and TRBJ2-4; the D gene could be TRBD1 or TRBD2 (5 bases each). The J call may be wrong; the DNA end is better matched by TRBJ2-7. Per the germline V gene, CDR1 is WNHNN and CDR2 is SYGVQD (reference sequence). The CDR3 is 13 residues long. CDR3 in DNA: TGCGCCAGCAGTGAGTCGGGGACCGACGAGCAGTACTTC. Translation: CASSESGTDEQYF.